Here is one T cell receptor beta chain with its context. Its antigen is undetermined. Described treatment: roughly 10-day PBMC culture with coronavirus spike peptide pools or control peptides (ViraFEST assay). ViraFEST enlarged antigen-specific T cell populations with peptide pools and afterwards sequenced TCRs. The positive PCR dates, which preceded the US Alpha, Beta and Delta variants, fell between March and December 2020. Cultured CD4+ T cell DNA was sequenced using the Oncomine TCR Beta short-read assay. TCRdb analysed the PCR reads with MiXCR anew, one entry per CDR3 protein. The sample includes some 11,000 distinct CDR3 sequences, 64% of them seen just once. The sample originates from a study of vaccination and CD4 T cells after COVID-19. Trimming took off 2 bases at V and 4 bases at J, with 9 bases between the two ends. This CDR3 contains 14 residues. Per the germline V gene, CDR1 is MNHEY and CDR2 is SVGAGI.

The chain uses TRBV6-5 and TRBJ1-5; no definite D call. The receptor comes from a human donor who had recovered from COVID-19. The sequenced material came from CD4+ T cells from blood, cultured in vitro. The CDR3 DNA follows: TGTGCCAGCAGTTACGGGCAGACAAATCAGCCCCAGCATTTT. It codes for CASSYGQTNQPQHF.